This T cell receptor beta chain derives from a study of blood T cell repertoires in COVID-19. Libraries were prepared by immunoSEQ multiplex PCR; TCRdb keeps only in-frame clonotypes and omits some of them. The sample includes 350,000 to 400,000 clones, 88% seen only once; the top ten take approximately 1.2%. The CDR3 covers 19 residues. Per germline, CDR1 LGHDT and CDR2 YNNKEL (reference sequence). V lost 1 base to trimming and J lost 2 bases; unmatched junction nucleotides: 12. V is TRBV3-1 (or the pseudogene TRBV3-2) and J is TRBJ2-3; TRBD2 matches at 10 bases. Sequencing was carried out using PBMCs or T cells enriched from blood (not recorded which). The TCR sequence derives from a woman younger than 30 who had recovered from COVID-19. The CDR3 here is CASSQGPTSGALSTDTQYF. The CDR3 nucleotides are TGTGCCAGCAGCCAAGGCCCCACTAGCGGGGCCCTCTCCACAGATACGCAGTATTTT.